This T cell receptor beta chain was observed in a study of T cells in Graves' hyperthyroidism and ophthalmopathy. For the study at large: At initial diagnosis, before any treatment had begun, peripheral blood was obtained. Study-level findings and limits: Blood held most thyroid clonotypes expanded above 0.001 frequency.

This clonotype was found many times. The antigen is undetermined. Exclusion followed for patients with uncontrolled infection, other autoimmune disease, pregnancy or lactation. The CDR3 is 15 amino acids. V was trimmed by 1 base and J by 2 bases, leaving 11 bases between them. Germline V lookup: CDR1 SGHAT, CDR2 FQNNGV. Amplified regions were TCR beta CDR3 sequences from RNA transcripts. Researchers ran a first-round RT-PCR on the TCR CDR3 using the HTBI primer set. Using its own MiXCR run on the multiplex PCR reads, TCRdb lists one record per CDR3 protein. Here the sample spans about 400,000 distinct CDR3 sequences, approximately 14% being singletons.

The rearrangement uses TRBV11-2 and TRBJ2-5, with a weak D call TRBD2 (5 bases). This clonotype originated in a woman in her late teens or twenties with Graves' hyperthyroidism. Sample: blood. The CDR3 reads CASSLVGSGQETQYF. For the CDR3, the DNA is TGTGCCAGCAGCTTAGTGGGGAGCGGTCAAGAGACCCAGTACTTC.